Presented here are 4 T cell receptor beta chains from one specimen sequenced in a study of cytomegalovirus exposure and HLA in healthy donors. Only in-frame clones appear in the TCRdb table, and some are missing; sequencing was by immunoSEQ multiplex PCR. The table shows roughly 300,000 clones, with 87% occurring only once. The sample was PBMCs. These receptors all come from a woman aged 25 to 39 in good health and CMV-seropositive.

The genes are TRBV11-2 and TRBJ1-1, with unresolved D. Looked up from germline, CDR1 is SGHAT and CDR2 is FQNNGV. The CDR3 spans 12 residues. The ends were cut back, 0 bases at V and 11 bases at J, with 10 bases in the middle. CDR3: CASSLDIRWAFF. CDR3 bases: TGTGCCAGCAGCTTAGATATTAGATGGGCTTTCTTT.

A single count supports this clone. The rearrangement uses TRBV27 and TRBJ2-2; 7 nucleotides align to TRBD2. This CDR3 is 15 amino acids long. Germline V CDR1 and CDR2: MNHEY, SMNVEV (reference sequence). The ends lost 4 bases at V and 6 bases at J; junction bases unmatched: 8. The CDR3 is CASSSPLASAGELFF. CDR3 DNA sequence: TGTGCCAGCAGTTCCCCACTAGCGTCCGCCGGGGAGCTGTTTTTT.

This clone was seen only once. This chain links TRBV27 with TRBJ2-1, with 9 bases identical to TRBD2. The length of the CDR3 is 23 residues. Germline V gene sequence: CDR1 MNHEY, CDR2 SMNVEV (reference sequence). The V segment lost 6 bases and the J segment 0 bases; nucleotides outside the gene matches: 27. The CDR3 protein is CASRRGLGGWREGGRRSYNEQFF. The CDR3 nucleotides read TGTGCCAGCAGGCGAGGCCTGGGGGGATGGCGGGAGGGGGGGAGGCGCTCCTACAATGAGCAGTTCTTC.

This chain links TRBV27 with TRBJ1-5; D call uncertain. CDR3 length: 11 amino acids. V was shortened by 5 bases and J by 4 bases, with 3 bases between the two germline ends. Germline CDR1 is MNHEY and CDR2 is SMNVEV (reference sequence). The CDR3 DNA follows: TGTGCCAGCAGTCCTAATCAGCCCCAGCATTTT. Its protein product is CASSPNQPQHF.